These 21 T cell receptor beta chains originate from one sample sequenced in a study of blood T cells in healthy people across ages. PCR was performed a second time for 7 to 11 cycles using a sample-barcoded 5' primer and a J-beta primer mix. TCRdb analysed the 5' RACE reads with MiXCR anew, one entry per CDR3 protein. The sample shows roughly 1,700,000 distinct CDR3 sequences, about 30% of them seen only once. Sequenced sample: blood. The receptors were gathered from a woman in her twenties or thirties in good health.

The chain joins TRBV14 to TRBJ2-7, with TRBD2 as a possible D gene (6 bases). The CDR3 totals 15 residues. The germline V and J ends were trimmed by 1 base and 2 bases, with 12 bases remaining between them. Germline CDR1 and CDR2: SGHDN and FVKESK. The CDR3 protein is CASSQAGEGPYEQYF. Written as DNA, the CDR3 is TGTGCCAGCAGCCAAGCGGGGGAAGGGCCCTACGAGCAGTACTTC. The full variable domain, rest sourced from reference TRBV14 and TRBJ2-7, is EAGVTQFPSHSVIEKGQTVTLRCDPISGHDNLYWYRRVMGKEIKFLLHFVKESKQDESGMPNNRFLAERTGGTYSTLKVQPAELEDSGVYFCASSQAGEGPYEQYFGPGTRLTVT.

Points on this clonotype: Just one base apart from a much larger clone, this may be a read error. This chain links TRBV7-8 with TRBJ2-6, with 8 nucleotides matching TRBD1. The CDR3 has 17 amino acids. The germline gives CDR1 SGHVS, CDR2 FQNEAQ. As DNA, the CDR3 is TGTGCCAGCAGCCGGGGACAGGTTGTCTCTGGGGCCAACGTCCGGACTTTC. The encoded protein is CASSRGQVVSGANVRTF.

This chain connects TRBV27 to TRBJ2-1, with TRBD2 identical over 8 bases. The length of the CDR3 is 16 residues. Germline lookup yields CDR1 MNHEY and CDR2 SMNVEV (reference sequence). The V gene end was trimmed by 5 bases and the J gene end by 5 bases; junction bases not matched to a gene: 11. The CDR3 sequence is CASSRQVLAGNNEQFF. Here the CDR3 DNA reads TGTGCCAGCAGTCGTCAGGTCCTAGCGGGCAACAATGAGCAGTTCTTC.

In this sample, this clonotype turned up a few times. The chain couples TRBV3-1 to TRBJ1-6; D not resolved. The CDR3 is 14 amino acids. The germline V and J ends were trimmed by 6 bases and 6 bases, with 12 bases remaining between them. Germline lookup yields CDR1 LGHDT and CDR2 YNNKEL (reference sequence). CDR3 residues: CASSAQVINSPLHF. The CDR3 DNA is TGTGCCAGCAGTGCCCAGGTTATTAATTCACCCCTCCACTTT.

The chain combines TRBV7-8 with TRBJ1-1, with a possible D match to TRBD1 (5 bases). This CDR3 spans 15 amino acids. V was clipped by 2 bases and J by 0 bases, with 10 bases between them. The germline CDR1 and CDR2 sequences are SGHVS and FQNEAQ. This CDR3 reads CASSLLGGMNTEAFF. The CDR3 DNA reads as TGTGCCAGCAGCTTACTCGGGGGGATGAACACTGAAGCTTTCTTT.

The V call is TRBV20-1, the J call TRBJ2-3, with 13 positions matching TRBD2. The germline V gene has CDR1 DFQATT and CDR2 SNEGSKA (reference sequence). Losses at the gene ends were 3 bases for V and 2 bases for J; bases not matched to a gene: 5. This CDR3 has 16 amino acids. CDR3 in amino acids: CSASRLAGGFTDTQYF. The CDR3 DNA is TGCAGTGCTAGTCGACTAGCGGGAGGTTTCACAGATACGCAGTATTTT.

Comments on this clonotype: Given a much more abundant clone one base away, this may be a read error. V gene TRBV20-1 combines with J gene TRBJ2-4; maybe TRBD2 (5 bases). Germline CDR1 DFQATT, CDR2 SNEGSKA (reference sequence). The CDR3 length is 15 residues. V was shortened by 1 base and J by 13 bases, with 23 bases between the two germline ends. CDR3 nucleotide sequence: TGCAGTGCTAGAGTCGTCGGGAAACCCTACAATGAGCAGTACTTC. It translates to CSARVVGKPYNEQYF.

A few counts support this clonotype. The V gene is TRBV6-6, the J gene TRBJ2-5; no reliable D call. V was pared by 2 bases and J by 3 bases, with 7 bases between. Germline values: CDR1 MNHNY, CDR2 SVGAGI (reference sequence). This CDR3 has 13 amino acids. The CDR3 loop is CASSYESEETQYF. The CDR3 DNA follows: TGTGCCAGCAGTTACGAGTCAGAAGAGACCCAGTACTTC.

Comments on this clonotype: This clone may be a read error of a much larger clone one base away. The rearrangement links TRBV10-3 to TRBJ2-5; D is ambiguous. Germline V gene lookup returns CDR1 ENHRY and CDR2 SYGVKD. This CDR3 is built from 12 residues. V lost 11 bases to trimming and J lost 0 bases, with 10 bases between them. This CDR3 reads CAVTDNQETQYF. CDR3 DNA sequence: TGTGCCGTCACAGACAACCAAGAGACCCAGTACTTC.

The V call is TRBV4-1, the J call TRBJ2-3, with D perhaps TRBD2 (7 bases). Trimming removed 3 bases at V and 7 bases at J, with 17 bases between. Per the germline V gene, CDR1 is MGHRA and CDR2 is YSYEKL. The CDR3 loop spans 15 amino acids. The CDR3 is CASSHLGGLVNTQYF. The CDR3 bases are TGCGCCAGCAGCCACCTCGGGGGGCTTGTAAATACGCAGTATTTT.

This clonotype was detected only a few times. The chain is built from TRBV7-9 and TRBJ2-3; D remains unclear. The CDR3 consists of 15 residues. V lost 6 bases and J lost 0, with 13 bases in between. Germline CDR1 reads SEHNR; CDR2 reads FQNEAQ (reference sequence). CDR3 in amino acids: CASRVTATSTDTQYF. The CDR3 DNA reads TGTGCCAGCAGGGTTACCGCAACTAGCACAGATACGCAGTATTTT.

The rearrangement uses TRBV19 and TRBJ1-2; 9 bases are a match to TRBD1. Per germline, CDR1 LNHDA and CDR2 SQIVND (reference sequence). The CDR3 covers 17 residues. V lost 0 bases and J lost 2; bases outside the gene matches: 7. CDR3 bases: TGTGCCAGTAGTATAGAAGGGACAGGGAGACGAAACTATGGCTACACCTTC. Protein: CASSIEGTGRRNYGYTF.

This clonotype was recorded a few times. This sequence joins TRBV28 and TRBJ2-7; the match to TRBD1 covers 10 bases. The V and J ends lost 5 bases and 3 bases, in that order; junction bases with no gene match: 7. The germline V gene encodes CDR1 MDHEN and CDR2 SYDVKM. CDR3 length equals 15 residues. CDR3 protein: CASSPLRTGGYEQYF. In DNA form, the CDR3 reads TGTGCCAGCAGTCCCCTTCGGACAGGGGGCTACGAGCAGTACTTC.

Ten or more counts support this clonotype. This chain uses TRBV7-9 with TRBJ2-5, with 9 bases identical to TRBD1. Germline lookup yields CDR1 SEHNR and CDR2 FQNEAQ (reference sequence). This CDR3 is built from 15 residues. V dropped 5 bases and J dropped 2; count of bases not matched to a gene: 6. The CDR3 spells CASSISGTGQETQYF. CDR3 bases: TGTGCCAGCAGCATCTCCGGGACAGGGCAAGAGACCCAGTACTTC. Full variable domain (rest looked up from reference TRBV7-9 and TRBJ2-5): DTGVSQNPRHKITKRGQNVTFRCDPISEHNRLYWYRQTLGQGPEFLTYFQNEAQLEKSRLLSDRFSAERPKGSFSTLEIQRTEQGDSAMYLCASSISGTGQETQYFGPGTRLLVL.

A word on this clonotype: One end of the junction fails to match germline, which may point to a read error. V gene TRBV20-1 combines with J gene TRBJ2-7; 11 bases are shared with TRBD2. The CDR3 has 15 amino acids. CDR1 is DFQATT and CDR2 is SNEGSKA in the germline V gene (reference sequence). The CDR3, as DNA: TGCAGTGCTGGAGAACGAGGACTAGCGGGCTACGAGCAGTACTTC. It encodes CSAGERGLAGYEQYF.

Written as DNA, the CDR3 is TGTGCCAGCAGTTACGGGGGCGCCAACACCATATATTTT. This gives the protein CASSYGGANTIYF. The chain recombines TRBV6-2 or TRBV6-3 with TRBJ1-3; possibly TRBD1 for D (6 bases). Trimming stripped 2 bases from V and 7 bases from J, with 9 bases between. CDR1 and CDR2 (germline): MNHEY, SVGEGT. CDR3 length equals 13 residues.

This clonotype was recorded many times. V and J are TRBV6-6 and TRBJ2-1; 9 nucleotides agree with TRBD1. CDR3 size: 15 residues. The germline V gene has CDR1 MNHNY and CDR2 SVGAGI (reference sequence). The V and J ends lost 6 bases and 8 bases, in that order; junction bases with no gene match: 11. CDR3 protein: CASRFRDRVTDEQFF. The CDR3 DNA follows: TGTGCCAGCAGATTCCGGGACAGGGTCACGGATGAGCAGTTCTTC.

The chain recombines TRBV7-2 with TRBJ2-1, with D possibly being TRBD1 or TRBD2 (5 bases each). This CDR3 has 16 residues. Between the trimmed V and J ends, which lost 5 bases and 0 bases, there was a span of 14 bases. CDR1 is SGHTA, CDR2 FQGNSA, per germline. The CDR3: CASSDHGAVSYNEQFF. The CDR3 DNA sequence: TGTGCCAGCAGCGACCACGGGGCGGTCTCCTACAATGAGCAGTTCTTC. Full variable domain (remainder filled in from reference TRBV7-2 and TRBJ2-1): GAGVSQSPSNKVTEKGKDVELRCDPISGHTALYWYRQSLGQGLEFLIYFQGNSAPDKSGLPSDRFSAERTGGSVSTLTIQRTQQEDSAVYLCASSDHGAVSYNEQFFGPGTRLTVL.

This clonotype has a handful of counts. CDR3 protein: CSALFAGSYGYTF. The DNA for the CDR3 is TGCAGTGCTCTTTTCGCAGGGTCCTATGGCTACACCTTC. This chain links TRBV20-1 with TRBJ1-2, with D perhaps matching TRBD1 (5 bases). The CDR3 has 13 residues. V lost 5 bases and J lost 4, with 14 bases in between. CDR1 is DFQATT and CDR2 is SNEGSKA in the germline V gene (reference sequence).

Details on this clonotype: Possible read error: a much larger clone is one base away. This chain connects TRBV20-1 to TRBJ2-4; D uncertain. In germline, CDR1 is DFQATT, CDR2 SNEGSKA (reference sequence). This CDR3 spans 13 amino acids. In DNA, the CDR3 is TGCAGTGCTGTAGACACTGACCAAGAGACCCAGAACTTC. It specifies CSAVDTDQETQNF.

This clonotype came up once. At one end, the junction sequence differs from germline, possibly due to a read error. The chain combines TRBV11-1 with TRBJ2-3, with TRBD1 matching over 9 bases. Germline CDR1 and CDR2: SGHAT and FQDESV (reference sequence). The length of the CDR3 is 16 residues. CDR3 in amino acids: CAGSGPGTGNTDTQYF. CDR3 nucleotide sequence: TGTGCCGGCAGCGGGCCCGGGACAGGGAACACAGATACGCAGTATTTT. The full variable domain, with the rest looked up from reference TRBV11-1 and TRBJ2-3, is EAEVAQSPRYKITEKSQAVAFWCDPISGHATLYWYRQILGQGPELLVQFQDESVVDDSQLPKDRFSAERLKGVDSTLKIQPAELGDSAMYLCAGSGPGTGNTDTQYFGPGTRLTVL.